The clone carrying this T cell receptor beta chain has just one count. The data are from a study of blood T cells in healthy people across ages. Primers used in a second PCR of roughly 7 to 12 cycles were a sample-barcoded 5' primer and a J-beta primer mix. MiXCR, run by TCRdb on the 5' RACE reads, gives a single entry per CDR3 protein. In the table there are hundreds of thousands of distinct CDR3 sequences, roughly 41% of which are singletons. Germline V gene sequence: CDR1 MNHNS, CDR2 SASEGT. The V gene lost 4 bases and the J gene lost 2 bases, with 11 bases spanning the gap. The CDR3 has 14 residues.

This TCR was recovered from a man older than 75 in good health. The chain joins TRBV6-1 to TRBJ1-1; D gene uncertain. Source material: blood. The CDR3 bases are TGTGCCAGCAGTGCCACCCAAACTAACACTGAAGCTTTCTTT. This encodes CASSATQTNTEAFF.